The next 6 T cell receptor beta chains were all read from a single sample in a study of T-cell reconstitution after alpha-beta-depleted transplantation in children. Preparation of the TCRbeta library was carried out with unique molecular identifiers. A single record per CDR3 protein comes from TCRdb applying MiXCR to the PCR reads. The table lists some 200,000 distinct CDR3 sequences, about 15% of them singletons, with about 13% in the top ten. The sample consisted of PBMCs from the stem cell graft donor, taken from the stem cell graft. Receptors were obtained from a human donor who donated a stem cell graft to a child with acute lymphoblastic leukemia.

In this sample, this clonotype turned up many times. This rearrangement joins TRBV5-1 to TRBJ1-2; D gene uncertain. The ends were cut back, 0 bases at V and 7 bases at J, with 10 bases in the middle. The CDR3 loop spans 13 amino acids. The germline V gene has CDR1 SGHRS and CDR2 YFSETQ. CDR3 amino acids: CASSLEGPGGYTF. The CDR3 nucleotides read TGCGCCAGCAGCTTGGAAGGCCCGGGTGGCTACACCTTC. The full variable domain, in which reference TRBV5-1 and TRBJ1-2 provide the parts outside the CDR3, is KAGVTQTPRYLIKTRGQQVTLSCSPISGHRSVSWYQQTPGQGLQFLFEYFSETQRNKGNFPGRFSGRQFSNSRSEMNVSTLELGDSALYLCASSLEGPGGYTFGSGTRLTVV.

Regarding this clonotype: A much more abundant neighbour one base away suggests this may be a read error. This sequence joins TRBV12-3 or TRBV12-4 and TRBJ2-7; TRBD2 agrees at 8 bases. The CDR3 covers 15 residues. The CDR3 bases are TGTGCCAGCAGGCCCCTGAGGCTAGCGGGCTACGGGCAGTACTTC. This translates into CASRPLRLAGYGQYF.

Ten or more counts support this clonotype. The chain combines TRBV10-3 with TRBJ2-2; no clear D. Germline-derived CDR1 and CDR2 are ENHRY and SYGVKD. The CDR3 covers 14 residues. The V end was cut by 3 bases, the J end by 1 base, with 6 bases between. CDR3 bases: TGTGCCATCAGTGACCCTCTGAACACCGGGGAGCTGTTTTTT. It yields the protein CAISDPLNTGELFF.

The chain links TRBV12-3 or TRBV12-4 to TRBJ1-1, with 7 bases identical to TRBD1. J lost 1 base, V lost 5 bases, and 10 bases had no gene match. This CDR3 spans 16 amino acids. The CDR3 loop reads CASSLRGGLRNTEAFF. The CDR3 region has the DNA TGTGCCAGCAGTCTCAGGGGGGGTCTTAGGAACACTGAAGCTTTCTTT.

This clonotype came up many times. The chain uses TRBV5-1 and TRBJ2-7; the D gene is possibly TRBD1 (6 bases). V shed 4 bases and J shed 0 bases, with 14 bases lying between them. The CDR3 has 15 amino acids. Germline CDR1 is SGHRS and CDR2 is YFSETQ. The CDR3 loop is CASSHTGTPSYEQYF. As DNA, the CDR3 is TGCGCCAGCAGCCACACCGGGACACCCTCCTACGAGCAGTACTTC.

The chain combines TRBV6-1 with TRBJ2-2, with 7 bases that match TRBD1. CDR1 is MNHNS and CDR2 is SASEGT in the germline V gene. The V segment lost 6 bases and the J segment 5 bases; nucleotides outside the gene matches: 9. The CDR3 is made up of 15 amino acids. The DNA for the CDR3 is TGTGCCAGCAGACCGGGACAGCTACTGACCGGGGAGCTGTTTTTT. It specifies CASRPGQLLTGELFF.